The clone carrying this T cell receptor beta chain occurred a few times. These data come from a study of blood T cells in healthy people across ages. The germline V gene has CDR1 SGHKS and CDR2 YYEKEE (reference sequence). This CDR3 contains 16 residues. V shed 6 bases and J 2 bases; nucleotides not matched to a gene: 12. PCR was performed a second time for about 7 to 12 cycles using a sample-barcoded 5' primer and a J-beta primer mix. MiXCR, applied by TCRdb to the 5' RACE reads, yields one record per CDR3 protein. Of some 1 million distinct CDR3 sequences detected, under 45% appear once; the ten largest clones hold approximately 20%.

The source is a woman aged 55-69 years in good health. The chain is built from TRBV5-5 and TRBJ2-3, with 7 bases identical to TRBD2. Input material: blood. The CDR3 sequence: CASTPMGGPNTDTQYF. In DNA, the CDR3 is TGTGCCAGCACCCCTATGGGAGGGCCCAACACAGATACGCAGTATTTT.